This T cell receptor beta chain was identified in a study of CD8+CD57+ T cells in acquired aplastic anemia. This clonotype showed up many times. Patients picked for sequencing had shown CD8+CD57+ cell expansion detected by flow cytometry. Each of the patients presented with severe acquired aplastic anemia. Both TCR beta VDJ combination and CDR3 sequence profiling were carried out. Genomic DNA was the template for this profiling. MiXCR, applied by TCRdb to the reads, yields one record per CDR3 protein. Counted here are 150,000 to 200,000 distinct CDR3 sequences, less than 60% occurring once; the ten biggest clones make up about 2.9%. This CDR3 has 16 residues. The trim removed 1 base at V and 4 bases at J, leaving 10 bases unmatched. From germline, CDR1 is MNHEY and CDR2 SVGAGI.

The sample taken for sequencing was sorted CD4+, CD8+, or CD8+CD57+ T cells (not recorded which) from PBMCs. The source is a human donor with aplastic anemia. The rearrangement links TRBV6-5 to TRBJ2-7, with 7 bases aligning to TRBD1. The CDR3 reads CASSYLRQGIAYEQYF. The DNA for the CDR3 is TGTGCCAGCAGTTACTTACGACAGGGAATAGCGTACGAGCAGTACTTC.